These T cell receptor beta chains were read from a single sample in a study of cytomegalovirus exposure and HLA in healthy donors. Generated by immunoSEQ multiplex PCR, the TCRdb table keeps only in-frame clones and is missing some. The data show more than 75,000 clones, approximately 90% seen once. The sequencing sample was made of PBMCs. The receptors come from a man aged 18 to 30 in good health and CMV-seronegative. Both conserved end residues are part of each CDR3. D genes are given only for firm matches. Rows may omit the clone size; those that give it use once, few, many or a size class.

abundance	v_gene	d_gene	j_gene	CDR3nt	CDR3aa
few	TRBV28	NA	TRBJ1-4	TGTGCCAGCAGCCGGACAGAGCTGTTTATGCTGTTTTTT	CASSRTELFMLFF
NA	TRBV6-6	NA	TRBJ2-1	TGTGCCAGCAGTTACACCGAAACTAATGAGCAGTTCTTC	CASSYTETNEQFF
NA	TRBV7-9	NA	TRBJ1-2	TGTTCCAGCAGCTTATCGGGCTACACCTTC	CSSSLSGYTF
NA	TRBV7-2	NA	TRBJ2-5	TGTGCCAGCAGTAACCAGGGCAGGCTCCAAGAGACCCAGTACTTC	CASSNQGRLQETQYF
NA	TRBV5-1	NA	TRBJ2-7	TGCGCCAGCAGCTTGTCGCCAGGGGACTCCTACGAGCAGTACTTC	CASSLSPGDSYEQYF
NA	TRBV28	TRBD1	TRBJ2-4	TGTGCCAGCAGTGCCGGGACAGCGAAAAACATTCAGTACTTC	CASSAGTAKNIQYF
once	TRBV7-2	TRBD2	TRBJ2-3	TGTGCCAGCAGCTTAGGGACTAGCGGGAGGTATACGCAGTATTTT	CASSLGTSGRYTQYF
NA	TRBV7-2	TRBD1	TRBJ1-5	TGTGCCAGCAGCTCAGCTCGACAGGGGGCCTATCAGCCCCAGCATTTT	CASSSARQGAYQPQHF
NA	TRBV27	TRBD1	TRBJ1-5	TGTGCCAGCAGACAGGGGGCGGGTCAGCCCCAGCATTTT	CASRQGAGQPQHF
NA	TRBV5-1	TRBD2	TRBJ2-7	TGCGCCAGCAGCTTGGTCGGGAGACTAAGCGGGAGACACGAGCAGTACTTC	CASSLVGRLSGRHEQYF
NA	TRBV7-7	TRBD1	TRBJ2-2	TGTGCTAGCAGCAAACGTATACAGGGGTGGAACACCGGGGAGCTGTTTTTT	CASSKRIQGWNTGELFF
NA	TRBV5-6	NA	TRBJ2-2	TGTGCCAGCAGCCAACCCAGGGGACACACCGGGGAGTTGTTTTTT	CASSQPRGHTGELFF
NA	TRBV11-3	TRBD2	TRBJ2-7	TGTGCCAGCAGCTTAGGGGGGTCTAGCGGGAGTAGGAACGAGCAGTACTTC	CASSLGGSSGSRNEQYF
NA	TRBV7-3	TRBD1	TRBJ2-3	TGTGCCAGCAGCCTCGCCGGGACAGGGGTCGCAGATACGCAGTATTTT	CASSLAGTGVADTQYF
few	TRBV28	TRBD1	TRBJ1-5	TGTGCCAGCAGTTTAAGAACAGGGGGGGGCAATCAGCCCCAGCATTTT	CASSLRTGGGNQPQHF